This T cell receptor (beta chain) stems from a study of graft-versus-host responses after intestinal transplantation. Study details: After anti-thymocyte globulin induction, recipients took tacrolimus and steroids for around 3 years.

Data came from immunoSEQ multiplex PCR; TCRdb stores just in-frame clones and leaves some out. The sample has about 98,000 clones, 86% seen once; the top ten hold approximately 1.4%. There are 14 residues in the CDR3. Trimming left V 5 bases short and J 0 bases short, with 11 bases between. CDR1 MNHEY and CDR2 SMNVEV come from the germline V gene (reference sequence). Material: PBMCs, obtained 255 days after intestinal transplant. The source of this sequence is a human patient who received an intestinal transplant, so some T cells may come from the graft donor. This chain links TRBV27 with TRBJ2-7, with a possible D match to TRBD1 (5 bases). CDR3 residues: CASSPGSSSYEQYF. For the CDR3, the DNA is TGTGCCAGCAGTCCAGGGTCTAGCTCCTACGAGCAGTACTTC.